A single sample is the source of the 18 T cell receptor beta chains below, sequenced in a study of Graves' ophthalmopathy and Graves' hyperthyroidism. For repertoire sequencing, the TCR beta CDR3 regions were amplified from RNA transcripts. RT-PCR with HTBI primers came first, then second-round multiplex PCR. TCRdb re-called the multiplex PCR reads through MiXCR, storing one row per CDR3 protein. This sample has approximately 1.2 million distinct CDR3 sequences, with 36% found just once. The specimen sequenced was peripheral blood or thyroid tissue (not recorded which). All receptors derive from an adult man with Graves' hyperthyroidism.

The genes are TRBV6-6 and TRBJ2-5; 11 bases line up with TRBD1. The CDR3 runs to 17 residues. The V gene end was trimmed by 6 bases and the J gene end by 5 bases; junction bases not matched to a gene: 14. Germline-derived CDR1 and CDR2 are MNHNY and SVGAGI (reference sequence). CDR3 sequence: CASSSGQGASPPETQYF. The CDR3 nucleotides read TGTGCCAGCAGCAGTGGACAGGGGGCCTCTCCCCCCGAGACCCAGTACTTC.

This clonotype was seen ten or more times. The CDR3 nucleotides read TGTGCCAGTAGGTTGATATTGGACACTGAAGCTTTCTTT. This codes for CASRLILDTEAFF. The J gene is TRBJ1-1, the V gene TRBV19; the D is unclear. Trimming shortened V by 6 bases and J by 3 bases, and 11 bases separated the two germline ends. Looked up from germline, CDR1 is LNHDA and CDR2 is SQIVND (reference sequence). The CDR3 is 13 amino acids.

This clonotype was recorded at least ten times. The chain carries TRBV7-8 and TRBJ2-7; TRBD1 matches 7 bases. This CDR3 contains 13 residues. The germline V gene encodes CDR1 SGHVS and CDR2 FQNEAQ. With 8 bases clipped from V and 4 bases from J, the junction kept 8 bases outside the gene matches. The CDR3 sequence is CASGYRGGYEQYF. In DNA form, the CDR3 reads TGTGCCAGCGGCTACAGGGGCGGTTACGAGCAGTACTTC.

This clonotype has a count of ten or more. The chain carries TRBV2 and TRBJ2-6; TRBD1 agrees at 9 bases. Germline assignment: CDR1 SNHLY and CDR2 FYNNEI. V was clipped by 8 bases and J by 0 bases; unmatched bases: 8. The CDR3 runs to 17 residues. CDR3: CASFPDRGGSGANVLTF. The CDR3 DNA is TGTGCCAGCTTCCCGGACAGGGGAGGCTCTGGGGCCAACGTCCTGACTTTC.

This clonotype appeared many times. V usage is TRBV20-1 and J usage is TRBJ1-5; D unresolved. The CDR3 is 16 amino acids. Per germline, CDR1 DFQATT and CDR2 SNEGSKA (reference sequence). V lost 3 bases to trimming and J lost 0 bases, with 15 bases between them. CDR3 residues: CSASHTGDYSNQPQHF. The CDR3 DNA reads TGCAGTGCTAGTCACACGGGAGATTATAGCAATCAGCCCCAGCATTTT.

This clonotype appeared many times. The V and J genes are TRBV20-1 and TRBJ2-7; D is undetermined. CDR3 length equals 14 residues. Germline assignment: CDR1 DFQATT and CDR2 SNEGSKA (reference sequence). V lost 3 bases and J lost 3, with 15 bases in between. The CDR3 DNA follows: TGCAGTGCTAGTGGGTATTCTACGATCTACGAGCAGTACTTC. It codes for CSASGYSTIYEQYF.

The chain couples TRBV15 to TRBJ2-5, with 12 bases lining up with TRBD2. This CDR3 comprises 15 residues. V was pared by 2 bases and J by 2 bases, with 0 bases of the junction left unmatched. Germline-derived CDR1 and CDR2 are LNHNV and YYDKDF (reference sequence). The CDR3: CATSRLAGGQETQYF. The CDR3 nucleotides are TGTGCCACCAGCAGACTAGCGGGGGGGCAAGAGACCCAGTACTTC.

This clonotype was picked up a small number of times. The rearrangement links TRBV7-2 to TRBJ2-2; TRBD2 matches 12 bases. J lost 5 bases, V lost 3 bases, and 4 bases had no gene match. The germline V gene has CDR1 SGHTA and CDR2 FQGNSA. The CDR3 is 16 residues long. The chain's CDR3 is CASSLTSGRGTGELFF. The DNA for the CDR3 is TGTGCCAGCAGCTTGACTAGCGGGAGAGGTACCGGGGAGCTGTTTTTT.

This clonotype was seen repeatedly, ten times or more. This chain uses TRBV4-1 with TRBJ1-1; maybe TRBD1 (5 bases). Per the germline V gene, CDR1 is MGHRA and CDR2 is YSYEKL. The CDR3 has 15 amino acids. Trimming left V 3 bases short and J 0 bases short, with 11 bases between. CDR3 DNA sequence: TGCGCCAGCAGCCAGATTAAACAGGTGAACACTGAAGCTTTCTTT. It is translated as CASSQIKQVNTEAFF.

The rearrangement links TRBV10-3 to TRBJ1-2, with D tentatively TRBD1 (6 bases). In germline, CDR1 is ENHRY, CDR2 SYGVKD. V lost 9 bases and J 2 bases, leaving 25 bases between the germline ends. The CDR3 runs to 17 residues. CDR3 nucleotide sequence: TGTGCCATTAGCGGTGAGCCGGACAGTCTTTTAAACTATGGCTACACCTTC. This gives the protein CAISGEPDSLLNYGYTF.

The genes are TRBV12-3 or TRBV12-4 and TRBJ2-7, with 9 nucleotides matching TRBD1. There are 17 residues in the CDR3. V lost 7 bases and J lost 0; bases outside the gene matches: 13. CDR3 protein: CASTLQQGAINSYEQYF. Here the CDR3 DNA reads TGTGCCAGCACCCTACAACAGGGGGCCATTAACTCCTACGAGCAGTACTTC.

This clonotype was seen repeatedly, ten times or more. V is TRBV20-1 and J is TRBJ2-7; TRBD1 agrees at 9 bases. J lost 4 bases, V lost 6 bases, and 7 bases had no gene match. The CDR3 contains 13 residues. CDR1 DFQATT and CDR2 SNEGSKA come from the germline V gene (reference sequence). This CDR3 is CSASGDREYEQYF. The CDR3 DNA sequence: TGCAGTGCCAGCGGGGACAGGGAGTACGAGCAGTACTTC.

This rearrangement joins TRBV9 to TRBJ1-1; 7 nucleotides line up with TRBD1. This CDR3 is 14 amino acids long. CDR1 and CDR2 (germline): SGDLS, YYNGEE. V dropped 4 bases and J dropped 6; count of bases not matched to a gene: 9. CDR3 nucleotide sequence: TGTGCCAGCAGCTCCGGAGAGGGGGCGGCTGAAGCTTTCTTT. Translating it yields CASSSGEGAAEAFF. The entire variable domain, with the rest obtained from reference TRBV9 and TRBJ1-1, is as follows: DSGVTQTPKHLITATGQRVTLRCSPRSGDLSVYWYQQSLDQGLQFLIQYYNGEERAKGNILERFSAQQFPDLHSELNLSSLELGDSALYFCASSSGEGAAEAFFGQGTRLTVV.

The genes are TRBV7-9 and TRBJ1-5, with D maybe TRBD1 (5 bases). This CDR3 is built from 14 residues. The germline gives CDR1 SEHNR, CDR2 FQNEAQ (reference sequence). V dropped 1 base and J dropped 6 bases, with 10 bases sitting between them. The CDR3 sequence is CASSLGGEIQPQHF. The CDR3 DNA follows: TGTGCCAGCAGCTTAGGGGGGGAAATTCAGCCCCAGCATTTT.

Ten or more counts support this clonotype. This chain joins TRBV12-3 or TRBV12-4 and TRBJ1-1; D gene ambiguous. The CDR3 has 12 amino acids. V was pared by 3 bases and J by 8 bases, with 10 bases between. CDR3 amino acids: CASSFTTLEAFF. CDR3 nucleotides: TGTGCCAGCAGTTTCACGACCTTGGAAGCTTTCTTT.

This sequence joins TRBV5-1 and TRBJ1-2; D is unresolved. CDR1 and CDR2 from the germline V gene are SGHRS and YFSETQ. The CDR3 consists of 14 residues. V dropped 7 bases and J dropped 3 bases, with 16 bases sitting between them. For the CDR3, the DNA is TGCGCCAGCGGCTGGGATTCCCGGGACTATGGCTACACCTTC. It translates to CASGWDSRDYGYTF.

The sample holds a few counts of this clonotype. V gene TRBV6-5 combines with J gene TRBJ2-5, with D possibly being TRBD1 or TRBD2 (5 bases each). This CDR3 spans 15 amino acids. Between the trimmed V and J ends, which lost 5 bases and 4 bases, there was a span of 17 bases. Germline assignment: CDR1 MNHEY and CDR2 SVGAGI. The CDR3 region has the DNA TGTGCCAGCAGTGCCCGCCCGGGGCTGGGAGAGACCCAGTACTTC. This sequence encodes CASSARPGLGETQYF.

Many counts were recorded for this clonotype. The chain recombines TRBV29-1 with TRBJ2-7; no clear D. The germline gives CDR1 SQVTM, CDR2 ANQGSEA. This CDR3 spans 13 amino acids. Trimming cost V 0 bases and J 3 bases, with 9 bases left between them. The DNA of the CDR3 is TGCAGCGTTGAAGATGACCTTAACTACGAGCAGTACTTC. Protein sequence: CSVEDDLNYEQYF.